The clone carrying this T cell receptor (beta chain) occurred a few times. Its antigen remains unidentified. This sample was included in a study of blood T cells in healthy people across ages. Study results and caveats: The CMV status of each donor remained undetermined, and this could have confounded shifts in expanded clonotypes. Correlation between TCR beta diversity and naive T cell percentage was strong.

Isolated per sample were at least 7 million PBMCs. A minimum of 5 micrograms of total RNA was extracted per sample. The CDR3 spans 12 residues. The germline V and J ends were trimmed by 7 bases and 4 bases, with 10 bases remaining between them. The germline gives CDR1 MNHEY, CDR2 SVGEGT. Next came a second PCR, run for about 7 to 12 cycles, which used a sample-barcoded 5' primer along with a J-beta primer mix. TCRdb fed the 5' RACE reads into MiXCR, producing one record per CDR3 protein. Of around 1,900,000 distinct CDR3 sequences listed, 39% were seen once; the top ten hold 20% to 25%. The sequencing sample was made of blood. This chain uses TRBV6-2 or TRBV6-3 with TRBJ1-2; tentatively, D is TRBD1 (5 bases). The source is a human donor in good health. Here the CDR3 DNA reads TGTGCCAGCACTGGGGACCTCTATGGCTACACCTTC. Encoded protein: CASTGDLYGYTF.